This T cell receptor beta chain comes out of a study of spatial heterogeneity in lung cancer (dated by TCRdb to between 2019 and 2020). General notes on the study: Beta-chain transcripts were consistently detected in greater numbers than alpha-chain transcripts, which likely reflected higher beta-chain transcript abundance. In the raw uncorrected reads, each unique combination of TCR and UMI appeared more than ten times on average. In non-small cell lung cancer, the study made a quantitative comparison of TCR alpha and beta repertoires among multiple tumor regions, matched nontumor lung and blood. Nonsynonymous mutation counts, determined by whole-exome sequencing of tumor tissue, were related to TCR repertoire features. Both alpha and beta chains were TCR-sequenced in samples taken at surgery, namely 220 tumor regions, around 64 matched nontumor lung samples and some 53 PBMC samples.

Library creation used 5' RACE. The sequencer was a NextSeq 500. In the TCR library protocol, a unique molecular identifier was attached to each TCR cDNA molecule so that PCR and sequencing errors could be corrected. The source study handled its data this way. Decombinator tools were used for TCR identification, UMI-based error correction and CDR3 extraction. TCRs above a frequency of 2 per 1,000, corresponding to the top 1% of the tumor frequency distribution, were defined as expanded. Rényi diversity was computed with the R vegan package after subsampling each repertoire 100 times to 5,000 TCRs. CDR3 similarity networks were built from amino acid triplet string-kernel similarity, with CDR3s being connected when pairwise similarity was above 0.82. The public reads were quality trimmed at Q25 with fastp and then assembled into clones with MiXCR by TCRdb, keeping productive beta chains. Every distinct CDR3 protein forms one entry, paired with its most common genes and DNA. The V and J calls, along with clone size, are taken from TCRdb and not from the paper's own processing. This sample lists about 92,000 distinct CDR3 sequences; 10% to 15% were detected once. The ten largest clones add up to about 40% of the sample.

General study outcomes and caveats: Additional single-cell paired TCR alpha and beta sequencing was considered necessary to confirm, at a functional level, the hypothesis that regional TCRs recognize regional mutations. Ubiquitous expanded tumor TCRs were found in blood more often at tumor resection than at routine follow-up.

Interpreted using the paper, the time point label stands for: sample taken at primary tumor resection. TCR sequencing used whole RNA extracted from tumor and nontumor lung tissue, or from cryopreserved PBMC samples, without cell sorting. Samples were obtained from about 75 patients with early-stage, untreated non-small cell lung cancer from the lung TRACERx cohort. A patient was chosen for TCR sequencing only when enough RNA was available from at least two tumor regions. The germline V gene specifies SGHTA as CDR1 and FQGNSA as CDR2. V is clipped by 3 bases and J by 2 bases, and the sequence between their germline boundaries is 14 bases long. Its CDR3 holds 16 amino acids, cysteine through phenylalanine. The entry retains the CDR3 DNA only, 48 bases that are in frame from base 1. This clonotype was recorded a few times. Its antigen specificity is not known. It has no much larger one-base neighbor in the sample; base qualities were not kept.

The sequencing used PBMCs, collected at surgery. The chain joins TRBV7-2 to TRBJ2-1, with the D gene call left open. This TCR derives from a male donor with early-stage non-small cell lung cancer. The CDR3 loop reads CASSFPRSAPYNEQFF. The DNA sequence is given as TGTGCCAGCAGCTTCCCGAGGAGTGCCCCCTACAATGAGCAGTTCTTC.